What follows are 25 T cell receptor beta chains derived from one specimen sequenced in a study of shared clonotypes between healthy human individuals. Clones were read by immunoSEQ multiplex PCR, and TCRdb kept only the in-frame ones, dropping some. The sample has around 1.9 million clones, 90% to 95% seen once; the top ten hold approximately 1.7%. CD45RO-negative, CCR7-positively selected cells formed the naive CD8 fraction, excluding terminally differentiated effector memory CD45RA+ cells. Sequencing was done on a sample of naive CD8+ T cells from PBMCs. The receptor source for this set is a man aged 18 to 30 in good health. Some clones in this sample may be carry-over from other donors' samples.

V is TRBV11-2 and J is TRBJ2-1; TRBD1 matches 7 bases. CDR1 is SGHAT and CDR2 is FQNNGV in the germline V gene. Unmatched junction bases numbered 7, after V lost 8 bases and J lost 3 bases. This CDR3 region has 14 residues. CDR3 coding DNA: TGTGCCAGCCGGGACGGGACAGTCTACAATGAGCAGTTCTTC. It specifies CASRDGTVYNEQFF.

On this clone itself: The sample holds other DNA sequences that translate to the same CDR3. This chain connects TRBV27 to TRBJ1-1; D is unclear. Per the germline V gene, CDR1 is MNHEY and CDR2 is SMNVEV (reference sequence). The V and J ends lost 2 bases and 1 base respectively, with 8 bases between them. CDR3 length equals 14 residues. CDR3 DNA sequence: TGTGCCAGCAGTTTAAGGGCTGCGAACACTGAAGCTTTCTTT. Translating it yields CASSLRAANTEAFF.

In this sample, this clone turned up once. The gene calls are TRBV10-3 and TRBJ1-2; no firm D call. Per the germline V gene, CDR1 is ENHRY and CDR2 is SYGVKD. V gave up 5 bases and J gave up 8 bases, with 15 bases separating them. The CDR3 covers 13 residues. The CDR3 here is CAISQDVLGGYTF. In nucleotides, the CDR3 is TGTGCCATCAGTCAGGACGTCCTGGGCGGCTACACCTTC.

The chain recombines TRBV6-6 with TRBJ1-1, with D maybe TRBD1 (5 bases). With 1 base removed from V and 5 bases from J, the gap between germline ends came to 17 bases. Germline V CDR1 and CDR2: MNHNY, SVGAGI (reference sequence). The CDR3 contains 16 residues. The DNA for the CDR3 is TGTGCCAGCAGTTACTTGCTCACAGGAGCCAATACTGAAGCTTTCTTT. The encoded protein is CASSYLLTGANTEAFF.

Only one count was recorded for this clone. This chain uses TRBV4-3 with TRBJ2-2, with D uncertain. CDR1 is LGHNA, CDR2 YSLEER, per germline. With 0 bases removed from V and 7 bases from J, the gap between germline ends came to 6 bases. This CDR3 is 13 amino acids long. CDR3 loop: CASSQDVDGELFF. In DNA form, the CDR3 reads TGCGCCAGCAGCCAAGATGTCGACGGGGAGCTGTTTTTT.

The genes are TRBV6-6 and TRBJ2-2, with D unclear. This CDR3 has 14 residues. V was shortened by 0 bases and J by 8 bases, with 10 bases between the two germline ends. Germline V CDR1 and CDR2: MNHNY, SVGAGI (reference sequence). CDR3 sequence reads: CASSYSSGLGELFF. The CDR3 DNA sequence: TGTGCCAGCAGTTACTCGTCGGGTTTAGGGGAGCTGTTTTTT.

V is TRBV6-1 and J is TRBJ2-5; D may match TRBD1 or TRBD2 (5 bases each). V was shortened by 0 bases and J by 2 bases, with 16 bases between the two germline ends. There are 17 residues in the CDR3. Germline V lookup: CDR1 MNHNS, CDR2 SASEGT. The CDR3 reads CASSEAGTTDLQETQYF. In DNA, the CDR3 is TGTGCCAGCAGTGAAGCGGGGACCACCGATTTACAAGAGACCCAGTACTTC.

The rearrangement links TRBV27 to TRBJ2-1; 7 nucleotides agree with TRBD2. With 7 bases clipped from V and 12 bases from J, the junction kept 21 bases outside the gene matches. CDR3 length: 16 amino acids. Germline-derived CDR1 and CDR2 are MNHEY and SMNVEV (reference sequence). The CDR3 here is CASTPSGGESFQGQFF. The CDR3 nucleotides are TGTGCCAGCACGCCCTCGGGGGGTGAGTCTTTTCAGGGGCAGTTCTTC.

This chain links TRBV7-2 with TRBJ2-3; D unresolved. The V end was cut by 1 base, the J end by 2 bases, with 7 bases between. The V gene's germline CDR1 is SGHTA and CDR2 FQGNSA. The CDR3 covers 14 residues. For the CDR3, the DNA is TGTGCCAGCAGCTTAGTAGGGTACACAGATACGCAGTATTTT. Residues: CASSLVGYTDTQYF.

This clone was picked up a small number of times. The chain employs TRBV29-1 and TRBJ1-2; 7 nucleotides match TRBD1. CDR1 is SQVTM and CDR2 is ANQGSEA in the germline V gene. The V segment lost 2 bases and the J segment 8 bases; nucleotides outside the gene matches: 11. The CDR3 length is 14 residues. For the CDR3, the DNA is TGCAGCGTTGAAATTACAGGGGCTGGCGTGGGCTACACCTTC. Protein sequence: CSVEITGAGVGYTF.

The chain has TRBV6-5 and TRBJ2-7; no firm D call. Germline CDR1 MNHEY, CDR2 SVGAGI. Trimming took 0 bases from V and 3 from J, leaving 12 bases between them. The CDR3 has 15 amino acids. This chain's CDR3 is CASSYSFPLRYEQYF. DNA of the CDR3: TGTGCCAGCAGTTACTCGTTCCCTCTCCGCTACGAGCAGTACTTC.

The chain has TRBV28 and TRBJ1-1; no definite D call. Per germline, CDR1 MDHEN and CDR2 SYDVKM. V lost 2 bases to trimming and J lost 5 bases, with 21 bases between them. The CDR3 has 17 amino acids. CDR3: CASSLDRFRVMRTEAFF. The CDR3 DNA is TGTGCCAGCAGTTTAGATCGGTTCCGCGTTATGAGGACTGAAGCTTTCTTT.

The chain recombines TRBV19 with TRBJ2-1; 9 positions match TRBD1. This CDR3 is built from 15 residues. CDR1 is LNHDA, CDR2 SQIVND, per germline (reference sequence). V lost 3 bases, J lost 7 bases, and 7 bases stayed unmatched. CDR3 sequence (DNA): TGTGCCAGTAGTATGGTGACAGGGGGATTGAATGAGCAGTTCTTC. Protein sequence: CASSMVTGGLNEQFF.

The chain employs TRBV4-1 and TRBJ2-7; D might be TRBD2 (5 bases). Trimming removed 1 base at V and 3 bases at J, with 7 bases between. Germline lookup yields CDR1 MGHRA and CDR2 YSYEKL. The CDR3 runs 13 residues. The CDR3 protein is CASSQGLFYEQYF. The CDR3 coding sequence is TGCGCCAGCAGCCAAGGACTATTCTACGAGCAGTACTTC.

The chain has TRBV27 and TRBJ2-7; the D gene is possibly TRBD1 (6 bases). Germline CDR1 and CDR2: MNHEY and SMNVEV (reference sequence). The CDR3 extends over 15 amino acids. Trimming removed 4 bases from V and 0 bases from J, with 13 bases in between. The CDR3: CASSSRDTRSYEQYF. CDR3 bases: TGTGCCAGCAGTTCGAGGGACACACGCTCCTACGAGCAGTACTTC.

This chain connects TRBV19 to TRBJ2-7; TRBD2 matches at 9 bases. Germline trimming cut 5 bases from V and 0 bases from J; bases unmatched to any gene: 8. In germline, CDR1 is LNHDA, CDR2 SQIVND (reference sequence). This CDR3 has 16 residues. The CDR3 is CASSGNSGRLSYEQYF. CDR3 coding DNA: TGTGCCAGTAGTGGTAATAGCGGGAGACTCTCCTACGAGCAGTACTTC.

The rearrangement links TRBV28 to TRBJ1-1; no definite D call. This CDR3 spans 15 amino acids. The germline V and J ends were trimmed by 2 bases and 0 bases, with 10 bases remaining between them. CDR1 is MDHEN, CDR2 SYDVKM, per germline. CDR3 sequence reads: CASSLGPIMNTEAFF. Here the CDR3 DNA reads TGTGCCAGCAGTTTAGGGCCGATTATGAACACTGAAGCTTTCTTT.

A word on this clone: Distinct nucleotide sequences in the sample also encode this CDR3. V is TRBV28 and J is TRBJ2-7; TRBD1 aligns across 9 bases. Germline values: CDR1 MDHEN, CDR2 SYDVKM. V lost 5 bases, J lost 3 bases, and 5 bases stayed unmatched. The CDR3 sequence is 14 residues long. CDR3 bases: TGTGCCAGCAGTCCCTCGGGACAGGGCTACGAGCAGTACTTC. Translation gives CASSPSGQGYEQYF. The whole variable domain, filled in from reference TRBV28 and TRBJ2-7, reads DVKVTQSSRYLVKRTGEKVFLECVQDMDHENMFWYRQDPGLGLRLIYFSYDVKMKEKGDIPEGYSVSREKKERFSLILESASTNQTSMYLCASSPSGQGYEQYFGPGTRLTVT.

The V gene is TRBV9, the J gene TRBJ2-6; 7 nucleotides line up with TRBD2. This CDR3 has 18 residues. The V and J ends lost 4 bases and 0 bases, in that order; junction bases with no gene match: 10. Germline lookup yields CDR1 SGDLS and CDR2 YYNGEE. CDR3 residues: CASSPRTSGYSGANVLTF. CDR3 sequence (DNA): TGTGCCAGCAGCCCGAGGACTAGTGGGTACTCTGGGGCCAACGTCCTGACTTTC.

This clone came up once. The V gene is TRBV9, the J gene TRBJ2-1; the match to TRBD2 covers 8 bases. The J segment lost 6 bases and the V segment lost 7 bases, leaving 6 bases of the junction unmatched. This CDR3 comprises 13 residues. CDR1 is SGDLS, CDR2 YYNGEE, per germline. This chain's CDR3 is CASGSLAANEQFF. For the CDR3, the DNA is TGTGCCAGCGGGTCACTAGCGGCCAATGAGCAGTTCTTC.

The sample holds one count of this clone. The CDR3 sequence is CASSPRAGGPGGPTDTQYF. For the CDR3, the DNA is TGTGCCAGCAGCCCCCGAGCGGGAGGGCCAGGAGGACCCACAGATACGCAGTATTTT. The genes are TRBV7-7 and TRBJ2-3, with 10 bases lining up with TRBD2. Per germline, CDR1 SSHAT and CDR2 FNYEAQ (reference sequence). The CDR3 totals 19 residues. V was clipped by 5 bases and J by 2 bases; unmatched bases: 16.

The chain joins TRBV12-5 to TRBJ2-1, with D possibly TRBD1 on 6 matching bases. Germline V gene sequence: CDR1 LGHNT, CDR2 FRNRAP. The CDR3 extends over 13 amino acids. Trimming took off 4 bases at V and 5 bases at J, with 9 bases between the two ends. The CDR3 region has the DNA TGTGCTAGTGGTTGGGGGCTCGACAATGAGCAGTTCTTC. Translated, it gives CASGWGLDNEQFF.

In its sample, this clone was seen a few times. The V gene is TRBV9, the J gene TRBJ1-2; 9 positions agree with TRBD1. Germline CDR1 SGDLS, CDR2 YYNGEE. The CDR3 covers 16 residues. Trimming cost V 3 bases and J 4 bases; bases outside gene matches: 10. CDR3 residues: CASSATQGATTYGYTF. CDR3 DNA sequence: TGTGCCAGCAGCGCAACACAGGGGGCGACGACCTATGGCTACACCTTC.

CDR3 amino acids: CASSLQSGANVLTF. CDR3 nucleotides: TGTGCCAGCAGTCTACAATCTGGGGCCAACGTCCTGACTTTC. This rearrangement joins TRBV28 to TRBJ2-6; no definite D call. CDR1 MDHEN and CDR2 SYDVKM come from the germline V gene. The V and J ends lost 5 bases and 1 base respectively, with 6 bases between them. This CDR3 contains 14 residues.

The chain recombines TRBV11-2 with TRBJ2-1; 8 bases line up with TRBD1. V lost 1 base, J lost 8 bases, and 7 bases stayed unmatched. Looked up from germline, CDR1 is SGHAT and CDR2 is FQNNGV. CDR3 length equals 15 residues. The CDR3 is CASSLGRGPIYEQFF. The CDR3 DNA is TGTGCCAGCAGCTTAGGCAGGGGGCCGATCTATGAGCAGTTCTTC.